At least ten counts were recorded for the clone carrying this T cell receptor beta chain. The antigen is not known. The data were taken from a study of human T cells and chemical hapten exposure. Study outcomes and limitations: PT1 expanded TCR counts and patch test score correlated positively. Significantly more large CDR3 similarity clusters arose among expanded TCRs than among controls. With DPC sensitization, TCRs exceeding 1 in 1000 frequency showed no change.

Time point given: pre-sensitization, week 0. Treatment of the sample: therapeutic diphenylcyclopropenone sensitization with weekly scalp DPC. MiXCR, run by TCRdb on the RACE reads, gives a single entry per CDR3 protein. The table records more than 250,000 distinct CDR3 sequences, about 9% of them present only once. Trimming shortened V by 5 bases and J by 4 bases, and 9 bases separated the two germline ends. Germline loops: CDR1 SQVTM, CDR2 ANQGSEA. This CDR3 contains 12 residues. The source was whole blood, collected in connection with sensitization to the hapten diphenylcyclopropenone (DPC). The TCR sequence derives from a woman aged 40 to 49 with alopecia areata. Some clones in this sample may be carry-over from other donors' samples. V is TRBV29-1 and J is TRBJ1-5; no firm D call. CDR3 amino acids: CSVQSQNQPQHF. In nucleotides, the CDR3 is TGCAGCGTTCAATCCCAGAATCAGCCCCAGCATTTT.